The 27 T cell receptor beta chains given below trace back to one sample, sequenced in a study of CDR3 diversity in severe acne. TCRdb ran MiXCR on the PCR reads and lists one entry per CDR3 protein. The data show roughly 93,000 distinct CDR3 sequences, approximately 49% seen once. Sequencing was carried out using blood. Source of these receptors: a male donor with severe acne vulgaris.

The chain combines TRBV18 with TRBJ2-1, with D tentatively TRBD1 (5 bases). V gave up 0 bases and J gave up 0 bases, with 15 bases separating them. Per the germline V gene, CDR1 is KGHSH and CDR2 is LQKENI. The CDR3 is 18 residues long. CDR3 sequence: CASSPPIWGIGSYNEQFF. The CDR3 coding sequence is TGTGCCAGCTCACCACCGATATGGGGCATTGGCTCCTACAATGAGCAGTTCTTC.

This clonotype was observed at least ten times. The J gene is TRBJ1-1, the V gene TRBV7-9; D not resolved. Germline V gives CDR1 SEHNR, CDR2 FQNEAQ (reference sequence). Trimming took off 6 bases at V and 0 bases at J, with 23 bases between the two ends. The CDR3 spans 18 residues. CDR3 sequence reads: CASSSDNITLVMNTEAFF. The DNA for the CDR3 is TGTGCCAGCAGTTCCGACAACATCACGCTGGTCATGAACACTGAAGCTTTCTTT.

This clonotype was recorded many times. The genes are TRBV5-1 and TRBJ2-3; D remains ambiguous. V lost 0 bases, J lost 2 bases, and 7 bases lay in between. The CDR3 consists of 14 residues. CDR1 SGHRS and CDR2 YFSETQ come from the germline V gene. This CDR3 reads CASSLGAVTDTQYF. CDR3 nucleotides: TGCGCCAGCAGCTTGGGAGCCGTCACAGATACGCAGTATTTT.

This clonotype is medium-sized (0.01 to 0.1%) in the sample. This sequence joins TRBV20-1 and TRBJ2-5; TRBD1 matches at 8 bases. V gave up 6 bases and J gave up 4 bases; unmatched junction bases: 4. The germline CDR1 and CDR2 sequences are DFQATT and SNEGSKA (reference sequence). The CDR3 contains 12 residues. The CDR3 DNA follows: TGCAGTGCAGACAGGGGTCCAGAGACCCAGTACTTC. This sequence encodes CSADRGPETQYF.

This clonotype was counted many times. The rearrangement uses TRBV6-2 or TRBV6-3 and TRBJ2-7, with D unclear. V gave up 0 bases and J gave up 5 bases, with 5 bases separating them. Per the germline V gene, CDR1 is MNHEY and CDR2 is SVGEGT. The CDR3 is made up of 12 amino acids. CDR3 residues: CASSYSSNEQYF. Written as DNA, the CDR3 is TGTGCCAGCAGTTACTCCAGTAACGAGCAGTACTTC.

This clonotype was seen many times. The chain is built from TRBV5-1 and TRBJ2-5; TRBD1 might be the D (6 bases). Germline CDR1 and CDR2: SGHRS and YFSETQ. The CDR3 consists of 14 residues. Trimming removed 0 bases at V and 4 bases at J, with 10 bases between. The DNA of the CDR3 is TGCGCCAGCAGCTTGGCCGCCAGGGGAGAGACCCAGTACTTC. Its protein product is CASSLAARGETQYF.

The gene calls are TRBV6-1 and TRBJ2-1; 16 bases map to TRBD2. V was clipped by 0 bases and J by 8 bases; unmatched bases: 16. The CDR3 length is 21 residues. Per the germline V gene, CDR1 is MNHNS and CDR2 is SASEGT. The CDR3: CASSEALSGLAGGPGGDEQFF. The CDR3 region has the DNA TGTGCCAGCAGTGAAGCGTTGTCGGGACTAGCGGGAGGGCCCGGGGGCGATGAGCAGTTCTTC.

The sample holds a few counts of this clonotype. The chain uses TRBV10-2 and TRBJ2-4; D gene uncertain. The CDR3 spans 14 residues. Trimming shortened V by 3 bases and J by 0 bases, and 6 bases separated the two germline ends. Germline CDR1 WSHSY, CDR2 SAAADI. In nucleotides, the CDR3 is TGCGCCAGCAGTGAAGGTGGAGCCAAAAACATTCAGTACTTC. Translated, it gives CASSEGGAKNIQYF.

V usage is TRBV15 and J usage is TRBJ2-2, with D possibly matching TRBD2 (6 bases). Germline assignment: CDR1 LNHNV and CDR2 YYDKDF (reference sequence). Trimming took off 4 bases at V and 3 bases at J, with 15 bases between the two ends. This CDR3 contains 16 residues. The CDR3 region is CATSMAGNKDTGELFF. CDR3 coding DNA: TGTGCCACCAGCATGGCGGGAAATAAAGACACCGGGGAGCTGTTTTTT. The whole variable domain, filled in from reference TRBV15 and TRBJ2-2, reads DAMVIQNPRYQVTQFGKPVTLSCSQTLNHNVMYWYQQKSSQAPKLLFHYYDKDFNNEADTPDNFQSRRPNTSFCFLDIRSPGLGDTAMYLCATSMAGNKDTGELFFGEGSRLTVL.

The rearrangement uses TRBV20-1 and TRBJ2-7; TRBD2 aligns across 9 bases. The CDR3 length is 16 residues. Looked up from germline, CDR1 is DFQATT and CDR2 is SNEGSKA (reference sequence). The V segment lost 1 base and the J segment 0 bases; nucleotides outside the gene matches: 7. In nucleotides, the CDR3 is TGCAGTGCTAGAGCGGCTAGCGGGAACCTCTCCTACGAGCAGTACTTC. Translated, it gives CSARAASGNLSYEQYF.

This clonotype was detected many times. The V gene is TRBV9, the J gene TRBJ2-1; D ambiguous. V shed 2 bases and J shed 9 bases, with 15 bases lying between them. Germline V gene lookup returns CDR1 SGDLS and CDR2 YYNGEE. The CDR3 is 14 residues long. CDR3 loop: CASSVSPPASEQFF. For the CDR3, the DNA is TGTGCCAGCAGCGTTTCCCCCCCAGCGAGTGAGCAGTTCTTC.

The chain joins TRBV25-1 to TRBJ1-6; D unclear. Trimming took 6 bases from V and 4 from J, leaving 13 bases between them. CDR1 is MGHDK, CDR2 SYGVNS, per germline. This CDR3 comprises 15 residues. The CDR3 nucleotides are TGTGCCAGCAGCCCGAGGAGTCCATATAATTCACCCCTCCACTTT. Translation gives CASSPRSPYNSPLHF.

V gene TRBV10-3 combines with J gene TRBJ2-2, with 8 positions matching TRBD1. Trimming removed 10 bases from V and 2 bases from J; junction bases left unmatched: 9. Looked up from germline, CDR1 is ENHRY and CDR2 is SYGVKD. The CDR3 is made up of 15 amino acids. This CDR3 is CASEPGQANTGELFF. CDR3 coding DNA: TGTGCCAGCGAACCGGGACAGGCTAACACCGGGGAGCTGTTTTTT.

The rearrangement joins TRBV27 to TRBJ1-6, with D possibly being TRBD1 (5 bases). Germline values: CDR1 MNHEY, CDR2 SMNVEV (reference sequence). Trimming took 6 bases from V and 0 from J, leaving 9 bases between them. The CDR3 runs to 15 residues. In DNA, the CDR3 is TGTGCCAGCAGGGGGGAAAGCTCCTATAATTCACCCCTCCACTTT. Its translation is CASRGESSYNSPLHF.

Comment on this clonotype: This may arise from a read error, as a much more abundant clone is one base away. The CDR3 sequence is CASSGSGTDTQCF. Here the CDR3 DNA reads TGTGCCAGCAGCGGTTCAGGCACAGATACGCAGTGTTTT. The chain employs TRBV9 and TRBJ2-3; D remains ambiguous. Germline V gene data show CDR1 as SGDLS and CDR2 as YYNGEE. The length of the CDR3 is 13 residues.

A single count supports this clonotype. This chain uses TRBV6-1 with TRBJ1-1, with D perhaps TRBD1 (6 bases). V gave up 6 bases and J gave up 1 base, with 12 bases separating them. Germline V gene lookup returns CDR1 MNHNS and CDR2 SASEGT. The CDR3 is 14 amino acids. CDR3 in DNA: TGTGCCAGCAGCCTTACAGGGTCGAACACTGAAGCTTTCTTT. This encodes CASSLTGSNTEAFF.

A few counts support this clonotype. One end of the junction is discordant with germline, which a read error may explain. The chain uses TRBV13 and TRBJ1-2; D gene ambiguous. Per the germline V gene, CDR1 is PRHDT and CDR2 is FYEKMQ (reference sequence). The CDR3 is made up of 14 amino acids. CDR3 in amino acids: CASSSDESGYGYTF. Written as DNA, the CDR3 is TGCGCCAGCAGCTCAGATGAGAGTGGCTATGGCTACACCTTC.

In its sample, this clonotype was seen many times. The chain joins TRBV15 to TRBJ2-1; the D is unclear. Germline V gene lookup returns CDR1 LNHNV and CDR2 YYDKDF (reference sequence). V lost 5 bases and J 0 bases, leaving 20 bases between the germline ends. The CDR3 covers 18 residues. CDR3 in amino acids: CATSYLGSEIYSYNEQFF. The CDR3 region has the DNA TGTGCCACCAGCTATCTAGGCTCCGAAATTTACTCCTACAATGAGCAGTTCTTC.

This clonotype was seen at least ten times. V and J are TRBV19 and TRBJ1-1, with D uncertain. V was cut by 7 bases and J by 0 bases, with 15 bases left in between. Germline CDR1 LNHDA, CDR2 SQIVND (reference sequence). This CDR3 has 15 amino acids. The CDR3, as DNA: TGTGCCAGTATTCGGCCAGGAGCTATGAACACTGAAGCTTTCTTT. Translating gives CASIRPGAMNTEAFF.

The chain combines TRBV29-1 with TRBJ2-1; a possible D gene is TRBD1 (5 bases). The length of the CDR3 is 11 residues. V dropped 6 bases and J dropped 5 bases, with 8 bases sitting between them. The germline CDR1 and CDR2 sequences are SQVTM and ANQGSEA. The CDR3 region is CSVRQNNEQFF. CDR3 bases: TGCAGCGTGAGACAGAACAATGAGCAGTTCTTC.

This clonotype occurred a few times. This chain uses TRBV28 with TRBJ1-1; D is unresolved. V was trimmed by 4 bases and J by 2 bases, leaving 8 bases between them. CDR1 is MDHEN, CDR2 SYDVKM, per germline. The CDR3 is 13 residues long. The CDR3, as DNA: TGTGCCAGCAGTTCCGACATCAACACTGAAGCTTTCTTT. This codes for CASSSDINTEAFF.

This clonotype was seen ten or more times. V and J are TRBV19 and TRBJ2-5, with D unclear. Germline V CDR1 and CDR2: LNHDA, SQIVND (reference sequence). The CDR3 has 15 amino acids. V was trimmed by 3 bases and J by 3 bases, leaving 14 bases between them. The CDR3 bases are TGTGCCAGTAGTATGGGAAGAATCCAGAAAGAGACCCAGTACTTC. This gives the protein CASSMGRIQKETQYF.

As for this clonotype: A much larger clone differs by one base, so this may be a read error. The chain links TRBV7-3 to TRBJ2-5; D ambiguous. Germline values: CDR1 SGHTA, CDR2 FQGTGA. The CDR3 contains 13 residues. V lost 1 base and J 11 bases, leaving 14 bases between the germline ends. The CDR3 loop reads CASSLIVGNEQYF. CDR3 DNA: TGTGCCAGCAGCTTAATAGTCGGCAATGAGCAGTACTTC.

This chain joins TRBV19 and TRBJ2-7; D perhaps matches TRBD1 (8 bases). Germline V gene sequence: CDR1 LNHDA, CDR2 SQIVND (reference sequence). V lost 11 bases and J lost 6, with 20 bases in between. This CDR3 region has 13 residues. CDR3 nucleotide sequence: TGTGCCTCCCAGAGCGGGACAGGCCGCGAGCAGTACTTC. Residues: CASQSGTGREQYF. Drawing the rest from reference TRBV19 and TRBJ2-7, the complete variable domain is DGGITQSPKYLFRKEGQNVTLSCEQNLNHDAMYWYRQDPGQGLRLIYYSQIVNDFQKGDIAEGYSVSREKKESFPLTVTSAQKNPTAFYLCASQSGTGREQYFGPGTRLTVT.

The chain combines TRBV2 with TRBJ1-1; no clear D. Germline V gene sequence: CDR1 SNHLY, CDR2 FYNNEI. CDR3 length: 13 amino acids. The V and J ends lost 8 bases and 1 base respectively, with 11 bases between them. CDR3 bases: TGTGCCAGCTCCGTACAGCCGAACACTGAAGCTTTCTTT. Translation: CASSVQPNTEAFF.

This chain links TRBV10-1 with TRBJ2-7, with 12 bases aligning to TRBD2. The CDR3 consists of 17 residues. Per germline, CDR1 WNHNN and CDR2 SYGVQD (reference sequence). The CDR3, as DNA: TGCGCCAGCAAGCAAACTAGCGGGAGGATGACCTCATACGGGCAGTACGTC. It yields the protein CASKQTSGRMTSYGQYV.

The chain has TRBV7-4 and TRBJ2-5; possible D gene TRBD1, 6 bases. The germline gives CDR1 SGHVT, CDR2 SQSDAQ. V lost 0 bases, J lost 5 bases, and 16 bases lay in between. The CDR3 length is 16 residues. The CDR3: CASSLAPVGARETQYF. The DNA of the CDR3 is TGTGCCAGCAGCTTAGCCCCGGTGGGGGCGCGTGAGACCCAGTACTTC.